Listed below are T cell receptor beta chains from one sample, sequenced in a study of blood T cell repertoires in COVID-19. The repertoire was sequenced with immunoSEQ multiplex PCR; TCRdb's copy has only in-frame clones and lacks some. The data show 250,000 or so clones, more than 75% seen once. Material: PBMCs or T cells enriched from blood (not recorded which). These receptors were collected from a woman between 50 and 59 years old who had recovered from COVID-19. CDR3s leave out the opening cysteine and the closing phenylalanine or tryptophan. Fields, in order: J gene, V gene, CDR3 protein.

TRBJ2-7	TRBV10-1	ASSESLGQGVEQY
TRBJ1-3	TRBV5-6	ASSFRGPGNTIY
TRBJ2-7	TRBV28	ASSRGTSGSYEQY
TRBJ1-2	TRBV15	ATSRDRTGASGYT
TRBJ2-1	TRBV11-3	ASSLGGTGWGNEQF
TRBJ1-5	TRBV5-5	ASSPDGGTVFKPQH
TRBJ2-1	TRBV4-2	ASSQATSGAYNEQF
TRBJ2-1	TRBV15	ATSSPSSGGARYNEQF
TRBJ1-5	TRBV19	ASSMSGTLRGNQPQH
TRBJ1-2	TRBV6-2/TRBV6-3	ASSYSRAGVMDGYT
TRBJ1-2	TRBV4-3	ASSQDDRGPNYGYT
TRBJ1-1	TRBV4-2	ASSQPDRGAEAF
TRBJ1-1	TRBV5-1	ASSSDAGNRGTEAF
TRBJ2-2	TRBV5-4	ASRRTGAGELF
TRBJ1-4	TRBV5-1	ASSLRGGSEKLF
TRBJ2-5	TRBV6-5	ASSWSQGETQY
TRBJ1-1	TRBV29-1	SAGQGAWYTEAF
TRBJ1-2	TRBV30	AWSPDGLRDYGYT
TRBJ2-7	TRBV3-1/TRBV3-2	ASSRTGGTSGSEQY
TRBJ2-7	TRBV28	ASSKAGTGGQAY
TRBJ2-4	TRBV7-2	ASSTDTSGNIQY
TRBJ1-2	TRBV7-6	ASSLYRGFRPGAGYT
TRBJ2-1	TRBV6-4	ASSDARYNEQF
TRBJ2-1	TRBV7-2	ASSRSGGTSSYNEQF
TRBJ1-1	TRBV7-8	ASSPPTGLNTEAF
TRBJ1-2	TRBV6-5	ASSSRDSFSGYT
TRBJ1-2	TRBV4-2	ASSQTRGPQGYT
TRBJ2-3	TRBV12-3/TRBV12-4	ASSFLGTDTQY
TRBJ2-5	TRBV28	ASSLPGTRKETQY
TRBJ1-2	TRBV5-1	ASSPDTNYGYT
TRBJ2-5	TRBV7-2	ASTLQETQY
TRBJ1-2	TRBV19	ASSLPDRGSIGYT
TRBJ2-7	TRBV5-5	ASSFLPQGRYEQY
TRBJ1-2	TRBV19	ASSPQAGTGIYGYT
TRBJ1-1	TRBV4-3	ASSQAQGNTEAF
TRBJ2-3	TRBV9	ASSVARLAGNAQY
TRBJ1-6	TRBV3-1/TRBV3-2	ASSQVGHPDYNSPLH
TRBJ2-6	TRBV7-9	ASSYRGSGANVLT
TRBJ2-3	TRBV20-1	SASSSGRPDTQY
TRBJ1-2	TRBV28	ASRTPQGAYGYT
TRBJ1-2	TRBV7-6	ASSLVGGTDIKTNYGYT
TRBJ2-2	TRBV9	ASSPRTSGAANTGELF
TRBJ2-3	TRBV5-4	ASLLSADRGDTQY
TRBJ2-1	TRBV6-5	ASSYSPGGGQF
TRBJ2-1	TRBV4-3	ASSQVPGQGYNEQF
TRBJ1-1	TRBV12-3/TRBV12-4	ASSLTPGQEAF
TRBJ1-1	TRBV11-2	ASSLNGQGNTEAF
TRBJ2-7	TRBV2	ATLRGQTYEQY
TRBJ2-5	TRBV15	ATSRDPGGFGSGETQY
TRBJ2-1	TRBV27	ASRGASSYNEQF
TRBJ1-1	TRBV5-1	ASSRGAHTNTEAF
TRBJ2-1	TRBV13	ASSLRWTGEYNEQF
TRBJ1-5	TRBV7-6	ASSLESARGDQPQH
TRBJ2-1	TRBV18	ASSSDKLNEQF
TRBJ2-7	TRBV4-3	ASSQEALDTSYEQY